The 28 T cell receptor beta chains below come from one sample, sequenced in a study of post-analysis software for immune sequencing data. Carried by the TCR beta cDNA libraries were unique molecular identifiers. TCRdb reanalysed the PCR reads using MiXCR and keeps one entry per CDR3 protein. The table shows around 710,000 distinct CDR3 sequences, with 40% to 55% occurring only once. Findings and caveats of the study: Elevated frequency relative to controls characterized roughly 5 TRBV segments in patients, TRBV5-6, TRBV5-1 and TRBV20-1 among them.

These receptors have no identified antigens. Material for sequencing was blood. The source is a girl aged 5-17 years with multiple sclerosis.

The V call is TRBV10-3, the J call TRBJ1-1; no firm D call. This CDR3 has 12 residues. CDR1 and CDR2 from the germline V gene are ENHRY and SYGVKD. Deletions cut 4 bases from V and 6 bases from J, with 9 bases between. CDR3 DNA sequence: TGTGCCATCAGTGCCCCGGGCGCTGAAGCTTTCTTT. This encodes CAISAPGAEAFF.

This chain uses TRBV6-2 or TRBV6-3 with TRBJ2-5; 7 nucleotides agree with TRBD1. The CDR3 length is 15 residues. The germline V gene has CDR1 MNHEY and CDR2 SVGEGT. Trimming took 6 bases from V and 5 from J; bases not matched to a gene: 12. The chain's CDR3 is CASRHRAGGEETQYF. CDR3 DNA sequence: TGTGCCAGCAGACACAGGGCAGGGGGAGAGGAGACCCAGTACTTC.

The V gene is TRBV29-1, the J gene TRBJ2-1; D gene unclear. V gave up 5 bases and J gave up 0 bases, with 14 bases separating them. Germline V gene data show CDR1 as SQVTM and CDR2 as ANQGSEA. This CDR3 is built from 15 residues. CDR3 nucleotide sequence: TGCAGCGTTCGATCTGAGAAAAGCTCCTACAATGAGCAGTTCTTC. Amino acids: CSVRSEKSSYNEQFF.

The sample holds a few counts of this clonotype. The chain joins TRBV6-5 to TRBJ2-5; 8 bases map to TRBD1. The germline gives CDR1 MNHEY, CDR2 SVGAGI. Trimming cost V 6 bases and J 5 bases; bases outside gene matches: 8. CDR3 length: 14 amino acids. CDR3 sequence reads: CASRGDRGRETQYF. For the CDR3, the DNA is TGTGCCAGCAGGGGTGACAGGGGTCGGGAGACCCAGTACTTC.

The gene calls are TRBV6-1 and TRBJ1-2; D not certain. V gave up 6 bases and J gave up 4 bases, with 15 bases separating them. Looked up from germline, CDR1 is MNHNS and CDR2 is SASEGT. This CDR3 is 14 amino acids long. The chain's CDR3 is CASRPSEDSYGYTF. Written as DNA, the CDR3 is TGTGCCAGCAGACCCTCCGAGGACTCCTATGGCTACACCTTC.

V and J are TRBV24-1 and TRBJ2-3, with D uncertain. Per germline, CDR1 KGHDR and CDR2 SFDVKD. The CDR3 is 12 residues long. Between the trimmed V and J ends, which lost 5 bases and 2 bases, there was a span of 4 bases. CDR3 DNA: TGTGCCACCAGTGCCCACACAGATACGCAGTATTTT. The encoded protein is CATSAHTDTQYF.

This clonotype has a handful of counts. The chain joins TRBV7-2 to TRBJ2-1; D gene uncertain. Trimming pared 0 bases from V and 10 bases from J, leaving 10 bases between. The CDR3 extends over 13 amino acids. CDR1 is SGHTA and CDR2 is FQGNSA in the germline V gene. The CDR3 region has the DNA TGTGCCAGCAGCTTAGCCCCGGCCTGGGAGCAGTTCTTC. Amino acid sequence: CASSLAPAWEQFF.

This chain links TRBV7-9 with TRBJ1-2, with D possibly TRBD1 on 5 matching bases. The length of the CDR3 is 13 residues. Between the trimmed V and J ends, which lost 5 bases and 8 bases, there was a span of 15 bases. From germline, CDR1 is SEHNR and CDR2 FQNEAQ (reference sequence). The CDR3 region has the DNA TGTGCCAGCAGCCCCCCAGGGCAGGGCGGCTACACCTTC. This encodes CASSPPGQGGYTF.

This clonotype was observed at least ten times. The rearrangement links TRBV7-3 to TRBJ2-7; 8 bases are a match to TRBD1. V lost 2 bases, J lost 6 bases, and 3 bases stayed unmatched. Germline loops: CDR1 SGHTA, CDR2 FQGTGA. CDR3 length: 13 residues. In nucleotides, the CDR3 is TGTGCCAGCAGCTTACTTACAGGGGGCGAGCAGTACTTC. Translated, it gives CASSLLTGGEQYF.

The chain carries TRBV4-3 and TRBJ2-7, with D unclear. Germline CDR1 LGHNA, CDR2 YSLEER. This CDR3 is built from 15 residues. Trimming took 0 bases from V and 7 from J, leaving 16 bases between them. The CDR3: CASSQDPAAPDEQYF. Here the CDR3 DNA reads TGCGCCAGCAGCCAAGATCCGGCAGCTCCTGATGAGCAGTACTTC.

This clonotype has a handful of counts. The rearrangement links TRBV7-9 to TRBJ2-5; no clear D gene. This CDR3 has 15 residues. Germline values: CDR1 SEHNR, CDR2 FQNEAQ (reference sequence). V lost 1 base, J lost 2 bases, and 11 bases lay in between. This chain's CDR3 is CASSLGAEKQETQYF. CDR3 in DNA: TGTGCCAGCAGCTTAGGAGCCGAGAAACAAGAGACCCAGTACTTC.

This chain uses TRBV20-1 with TRBJ2-1; 9 bases align to TRBD2. Germline CDR1 is DFQATT and CDR2 is SNEGSKA (reference sequence). The CDR3 totals 15 residues. The V and J ends lost 3 bases and 7 bases, in that order; junction bases with no gene match: 10. This chain's CDR3 is CSASKAGLAENEQFF. The CDR3 region has the DNA TGCAGTGCTAGTAAAGCGGGACTAGCTGAAAATGAGCAGTTCTTC.

This clonotype was counted a few times. The CDR3 region is CSVSEWAGEAFF. In DNA, the CDR3 is TGCAGTGTCTCAGAATGGGCGGGTGAAGCTTTCTTT. The genes are TRBV20-1 and TRBJ1-1; D is ambiguous. V lost 7 bases and J 7 bases, leaving 16 bases between the germline ends. Germline V gene sequence: CDR1 DFQATT, CDR2 SNEGSKA (reference sequence). The CDR3 spans 12 residues.

This clonotype was detected only a few times. The CDR3 sequence: CASSRTISDTDTQYF. The CDR3 coding sequence is TGTGCCAGCTCCCGCACCATTTCCGACACAGATACGCAGTATTTT. The rearrangement links TRBV18 to TRBJ2-3; D gene ambiguous. The CDR3 is 15 amino acids. Germline V gives CDR1 KGHSH, CDR2 LQKENI. V was shortened by 6 bases and J by 2 bases, with 15 bases between the two germline ends.

V is TRBV4-1 and J is TRBJ2-3, with 10 bases identical to TRBD2. V trimming: 3 bases; J trimming: 1 base; junction bases outside the gene matches: 4. The CDR3 is 16 amino acids. Germline V gene lookup returns CDR1 MGHRA and CDR2 YSYEKL. This chain's CDR3 is CASSHPGTSGTDTQYF. In nucleotides, the CDR3 is TGCGCCAGCAGCCACCCCGGGACTAGCGGCACAGATACGCAGTATTTT.

The count of this clonotype is one. The rearrangement uses TRBV7-2 and TRBJ1-1, with unresolved D. Germline loops: CDR1 SGHTA, CDR2 FQGNSA. CDR3 size: 15 residues. V gave up 1 base and J gave up 3 bases, with 12 bases separating them. Here the CDR3 DNA reads TGTGCCAGCAGCTTAGAGGCGACTCGAGACACTGAAGCTTTCTTT. This translates into CASSLEATRDTEAFF.

Only a few counts were recorded for this clonotype. The rearrangement uses TRBV5-1 and TRBJ1-2; D ambiguous. V was shortened by 4 bases and J by 4 bases, with 14 bases between the two germline ends. Germline CDR1 reads SGHRS; CDR2 reads YFSETQ. The CDR3 runs to 14 residues. CDR3 sequence (DNA): TGCGCCAGCAGCCCTGACGGAACCTTCTATGGCTACACCTTC. Protein: CASSPDGTFYGYTF.

The rearrangement links TRBV4-3 to TRBJ2-7, with unresolved D. The V and J ends lost 0 bases and 6 bases respectively, with 15 bases between them. Germline loops: CDR1 LGHNA, CDR2 YSLEER. CDR3 length equals 15 residues. This chain's CDR3 is CASSQDKTPTAEQYF. The CDR3 bases are TGCGCCAGCAGCCAAGATAAAACACCCACCGCCGAGCAGTACTTC.

The CDR3 DNA sequence: TGTGCCAGCAGCTCAGGCCCTGAGCCCAATTCACCCCTCCACTTT. This encodes CASSSGPEPNSPLHF. The V call is TRBV9, the J call TRBJ1-6; D gene ambiguous. Germline V gene data show CDR1 as SGDLS and CDR2 as YYNGEE. Deletions cut 4 bases from V and 7 bases from J, with 15 bases between. The CDR3 contains 15 residues.

The rearrangement uses TRBV20-1 and TRBJ2-7, with D possibly TRBD1 on 6 matching bases. The closer fit of TRBJ2-5 to the DNA end suggests the J call may be wrong. Germline CDR1 DFQATT, CDR2 SNEGSKA (reference sequence). The CDR3 is 12 residues long. CDR3 residues: CSASRGLGTQYF. The CDR3 DNA reads as TGCAGTGCTAGCAGGGGTTTAGGGACCCAGTACTTC.

V and J are TRBV7-2 and TRBJ2-1; D is tentatively TRBD1 or TRBD2 (5 bases each). CDR3 length: 15 residues. V lost 1 base, J lost 6 bases, and 13 bases lay in between. The germline V gene encodes CDR1 SGHTA and CDR2 FQGNSA. CDR3 nucleotides: TGTGCCAGCAGCTTAGGAGGGGCCCATGGCAATGAGCAGTTCTTC. This codes for CASSLGGAHGNEQFF.

This clonotype appeared a single time. The CDR3 DNA follows: TGCGCCAGCAGCCAAGATGCCCGACAGGGGCCTACAGATACGCAGTATTTT. Translation gives CASSQDARQGPTDTQYF. The chain is built from TRBV4-3 and TRBJ2-3; the match to TRBD1 covers 8 bases. V dropped 0 bases and J dropped 3; count of bases not matched to a gene: 8. The germline CDR1 and CDR2 sequences are LGHNA and YSLEER. The CDR3 length is 17 residues.

In this sample, this clonotype turned up a few times. The chain couples TRBV3-1 to TRBJ1-2; no firm D call. Trimming shortened V by 0 bases and J by 2 bases, and 13 bases separated the two germline ends. Germline V gives CDR1 LGHDT, CDR2 YNNKEL (reference sequence). The CDR3 has 16 amino acids. CDR3 DNA sequence: TGTGCCAGCAGCCAAGATCTCGCTTGGCCGAACTATGGCTACACCTTC. Encoded protein: CASSQDLAWPNYGYTF.

This clonotype was observed a handful of times. The chain links TRBV12-3 or TRBV12-4 to TRBJ2-5, with a weak D call TRBD2 (7 bases). V was pared by 1 base and J by 5 bases, with 14 bases between. This CDR3 has 15 residues. CDR3 sequence reads: CASSLGQGRVETQYF. The CDR3 DNA reads as TGTGCCAGCAGTTTAGGGCAGGGGAGGGTGGAGACCCAGTACTTC.

In its sample, this clonotype was seen many times. The rearrangement joins TRBV20-1 to TRBJ2-7, with a weak D call TRBD1 (6 bases). CDR1 is DFQATT and CDR2 is SNEGSKA in the germline V gene (reference sequence). V gave up 4 bases and J gave up 0 bases, with 16 bases separating them. This CDR3 comprises 15 residues. This chain's CDR3 is CSATRTRGHSYEQYF. The CDR3 DNA sequence: TGCAGTGCTACCCGTACCAGGGGCCACTCCTACGAGCAGTACTTC.

There are a few counts of this clonotype. At one end the junction does not follow the germline gene, possibly because of a read error. The chain joins TRBV27 to TRBJ2-1; a possible D gene is TRBD2 (6 bases). The V gene's germline CDR1 is MNHEY and CDR2 SMNVEV (reference sequence). The CDR3 is made up of 16 amino acids. In DNA, the CDR3 is TGTGCCGGCAGTCCCCTTCGGGGGAGCTCCTACAATGAGCAGTTCTTC. It translates to CAGSPLRGSSYNEQFF.

This clonotype has a handful of counts. The V and J genes are TRBV12-3 or TRBV12-4 and TRBJ2-7, with D possibly matching TRBD1 (6 bases). CDR3 size: 15 residues. V dropped 4 bases and J dropped 1 base, with 14 bases sitting between them. The chain's CDR3 is CASSSTGRSSYEQYF. DNA for the CDR3: TGTGCCAGCAGTTCTACAGGGAGAAGTTCCTACGAGCAGTACTTC.

The chain couples TRBV27 to TRBJ1-2; perhaps TRBD1 as D (5 bases). The CDR3 sequence is 14 residues long. Trimming left V 6 bases short and J 3 bases short, with 14 bases between. Germline lookup yields CDR1 MNHEY and CDR2 SMNVEV (reference sequence). CDR3 loop: CASRLSGRDYGYTF. CDR3 sequence (DNA): TGTGCCAGCAGACTATCGGGACGGGACTATGGCTACACCTTC.